What follows are 30 T cell receptor beta chains derived from one specimen sequenced in a study of T cells in Graves' hyperthyroidism and ophthalmopathy. RNA transcripts served as the template for amplifying TCR beta CDR3 regions. The HTBI primer set drove a first-round RT-PCR of the TCR CDR3. TCRdb recomputed calls from the multiplex PCR reads with MiXCR, one row per CDR3 protein. Of around 350,000 distinct CDR3 sequences in the sample, roughly 13% were seen once. The sequencing input was blood. These TCRs come from a woman younger than 30 with Graves' hyperthyroidism.

The V call is TRBV19, the J call TRBJ2-2; 10 bases match TRBD2. V lost 6 bases, J lost 3 bases, and 4 bases stayed unmatched. The CDR3 is 15 residues long. The germline V gene encodes CDR1 LNHDA and CDR2 SQIVND (reference sequence). The CDR3 nucleotides read TGTGCCAGTAGAGGGACTAGCGCCTACACCGGGGAGCTGTTTTTT. Translation gives CASRGTSAYTGELFF.

This clonotype was detected many times. The chain combines TRBV11-2 with TRBJ2-1; 11 bases fit TRBD2. CDR3 length equals 18 residues. Per the germline V gene, CDR1 is SGHAT and CDR2 is FQNNGV. With V trimmed by 3 bases and J by 2 bases, 9 bases remained unmatched. As DNA, the CDR3 is TGTGCCAGCAGCTTGGAGACTAGCGGGGATTGGGCCTACAATGAGCAGTTCTTC. Its translation: CASSLETSGDWAYNEQFF.

The chain is built from TRBV9 and TRBJ2-3; TRBD2 agrees at 12 bases. The CDR3 has 16 amino acids. CDR1 and CDR2 (germline): SGDLS, YYNGEE. V gave up 3 bases and J gave up 3 bases; unmatched junction bases: 5. The CDR3 loop is CASSASGGARTDTQYF. The CDR3 DNA is TGTGCCAGCAGCGCTAGCGGGGGGGCCAGAACAGATACGCAGTATTTT.

Ten or more counts support this clonotype. The chain combines TRBV18 with TRBJ2-1, with D hard to call. The CDR3 length is 13 residues. Germline CDR1 reads KGHSH; CDR2 reads LQKENI. V was clipped by 6 bases and J by 10 bases, with 16 bases between them. The CDR3 bases are TGTGCCAGCTCGTCGGGTGGTTTGGGGGAGCAGTTCTTC. Translation gives CASSSGGLGEQFF. Variable domain in full (rest from reference TRBV18 and TRBJ2-1): NAGVMQNPRHLVRRRGQEARLRCSPMKGHSHVYWYRQLPEEGLKFMVYLQKENIIDESGMPKERFSAEFPKEGPSILRIQQVVRGDSAAYFCASSSGGLGEQFFGPGTRLTVL.

The V and J genes are TRBV4-1 and TRBJ1-4, with a possible D match to TRBD1 (6 bases). Germline CDR1 MGHRA, CDR2 YSYEKL. The V gene lost 1 base and the J gene lost 5 bases, with 17 bases spanning the gap. The CDR3 loop spans 17 amino acids. The CDR3 spells CASSQANTGLRNEKLFF. The CDR3 DNA sequence: TGCGCCAGCAGCCAAGCAAACACAGGGCTCAGGAATGAAAAACTGTTTTTT.

This clonotype has ten or more counts. The genes are TRBV7-9 and TRBJ1-4; no clear D. V dropped 5 bases and J dropped 0 bases, with 4 bases sitting between them. Per the germline V gene, CDR1 is SEHNR and CDR2 is FQNEAQ (reference sequence). The CDR3 totals 13 residues. The CDR3 DNA sequence: TGTGCCAGCAGCGACGCAACTAATGAAAAACTGTTTTTT. Its translation is CASSDATNEKLFF.

The sample holds a few counts of this clonotype. The chain uses TRBV7-8 and TRBJ1-5; D is unclear. Germline V CDR1 and CDR2: SGHVS, FQNEAQ. Trimming took 4 bases from V and 9 from J, leaving 13 bases between them. The CDR3 is 13 amino acids. CDR3 sequence: CASSSGLETPQHF. CDR3 sequence (DNA): TGTGCCAGCAGCTCCGGCCTGGAAACGCCCCAGCATTTT.

This clonotype was seen ten or more times. The chain uses TRBV25-1 and TRBJ1-5, with 7 bases lining up with TRBD1. With 3 bases clipped from V and 2 bases from J, the junction kept 7 bases outside the gene matches. The CDR3 covers 16 residues. Germline V lookup: CDR1 MGHDK, CDR2 SYGVNS. The CDR3 loop reads CASSDARQGGNQPQHF. The CDR3 bases are TGTGCCAGCAGTGACGCCCGACAGGGAGGCAATCAGCCCCAGCATTTT. Full variable domain (remainder filled in from reference TRBV25-1 and TRBJ1-5): EADIYQTPRYLVIGTGKKITLECSQTMGHDKMYWYQQDPGMELHLIHYSYGVNSTEKGDLSSESTVSRIRTEHFPLTLESARPSHTSQYLCASSDARQGGNQPQHFGDGTRLSIL.

This clonotype was seen many times. The rearrangement joins TRBV6-1 to TRBJ2-5, with 12 bases identical to TRBD2. CDR1 and CDR2 (germline): MNHNS, SASEGT. V was clipped by 4 bases and J by 5 bases; unmatched bases: 2. The CDR3 length is 14 residues. CDR3 DNA: TGTGCCAGCAGTGTTACTAGCGGGGGGGAGACCCAGTACTTC. Translation: CASSVTSGGETQYF.

This clonotype was seen ten or more times. This sequence joins TRBV5-4 and TRBJ1-4; no firm D call. V dropped 0 bases and J dropped 5 bases, with 11 bases sitting between them. The CDR3 loop spans 15 amino acids. CDR1 SGHNT and CDR2 YYREEE come from the germline V gene (reference sequence). The CDR3, as DNA: TGTGCCAGCAGCTTGGGGGCCAGGCAGAATGAAAAACTGTTTTTT. This translates into CASSLGARQNEKLFF.

Worth noting for this clonotype: Since a much larger clone is just one base distant, this may be a read error. This CDR3 reads CASREAGYEQYF. The CDR3 nucleotides read TGTGCCAGCAGGGAAGCAGGTTACGAGCAGTACTTC. This chain joins TRBV12-3 or TRBV12-4 and TRBJ2-7; no definite D call. CDR3 length: 12 residues. Trimming left V 6 bases short and J 4 bases short, with 10 bases between.

This clonotype was recorded many times. The rearrangement uses TRBV7-8 and TRBJ1-5, with no clear D. Germline CDR1 reads SGHVS; CDR2 reads FQNEAQ. The ends were cut back, 5 bases at V and 0 bases at J, with 14 bases in the middle. The CDR3 length is 16 residues. The CDR3 sequence is CASSRTVPYSNQPQHF. Here the CDR3 DNA reads TGTGCCAGCAGCCGGACGGTCCCTTATAGCAATCAGCCCCAGCATTTT.

The rearrangement joins TRBV29-1 to TRBJ1-1; maybe TRBD1 (6 bases). This CDR3 has 11 residues. Germline CDR1 and CDR2: SQVTM and ANQGSEA. With 3 bases removed from V and 11 bases from J, the gap between germline ends came to 13 bases. The CDR3 DNA reads TGCAGCGTTGATGGAGGGGGTTGGGCTTTCTTT. Protein sequence: CSVDGGGWAFF.

This clonotype appeared a few times. A clone one base away is much larger, so this may be a read error. This chain uses TRBV2 with TRBJ1-1, with D unresolved. The germline CDR1 and CDR2 sequences are SNHLY and FYNNEI. This CDR3 region has 13 residues. The chain's CDR3 is CVSSGVVNTEAFF. In nucleotides, the CDR3 is TGTGTCAGCAGTGGAGTCGTGAACACTGAAGCTTTCTTT.

The sample holds many counts of this clonotype. CDR3 amino acids: CASSGTLGETQYF. CDR3 nucleotides: TGTGCCAGCAGTGGGACTCTTGGGGAGACCCAGTACTTC. The chain employs TRBV2 and TRBJ2-5; D possibly corresponds to TRBD2 (5 bases). Germline CDR1 and CDR2: SNHLY and FYNNEI. The V end was cut by 4 bases, the J end by 5 bases, with 11 bases between. CDR3 length equals 13 residues.

This clonotype was picked up many times. This chain links TRBV13 with TRBJ2-7; D unresolved. Looked up from germline, CDR1 is PRHDT and CDR2 is FYEKMQ (reference sequence). The CDR3 has 17 amino acids. Trimming left V 5 bases short and J 3 bases short, with 23 bases between. This CDR3 is CASSPGPLQEPHYEQYF. DNA of the CDR3: TGTGCCAGCAGCCCAGGCCCCTTGCAGGAACCACACTACGAGCAGTACTTC.

In the case of this clonotype: A much larger clonotype is one base distant, so this may be a read error. The chain employs TRBV6-1 and TRBJ2-5; D possibly uses TRBD1 or TRBD2 (5 bases each). CDR1 and CDR2 from the germline V gene are MNHNS and SASEGT. This CDR3 has 15 amino acids. CDR3 bases: TGTGTCAGCAGTCAGGGACGGATGGCGTCGGAGACCCAGTACTTC. This encodes CVSSQGRMASETQYF.

This clonotype appeared many times. The rearrangement joins TRBV20-1 to TRBJ1-3, with D unresolved. Trimming took off 1 base at V and 0 bases at J, with 4 bases between the two ends. There are 13 residues in the CDR3. Germline V lookup: CDR1 DFQATT, CDR2 SNEGSKA (reference sequence). This chain's CDR3 is CSARVGSGNTIYF. The CDR3 DNA follows: TGCAGTGCTAGAGTAGGCTCTGGAAACACCATATATTTT.

This clonotype has more than one count but fewer than ten. The chain employs TRBV9 and TRBJ1-5; perhaps TRBD1 as D (6 bases). The V gene's germline CDR1 is SGDLS and CDR2 YYNGEE. The CDR3 contains 16 residues. V shed 0 bases and J shed 10 bases, with 20 bases lying between them. CDR3 DNA sequence: TGTGCCAGCAGCGTAGGGGTCGGGCAGGGGCTTAACCCCCAGCATTTT. Translated: CASSVGVGQGLNPQHF.

This clonotype was recorded a few times. The rearrangement links TRBV5-4 to TRBJ1-2, with 9 bases lining up with TRBD1. The J segment lost 3 bases and the V segment lost 4 bases, leaving 10 bases of the junction unmatched. The length of the CDR3 is 16 residues. Germline loops: CDR1 SGHNT, CDR2 YYREEE (reference sequence). CDR3: CASSEPRGTGYYGYTF. The CDR3 DNA follows: TGTGCCAGCAGCGAACCCCGGGGGACAGGGTACTATGGCTACACCTTC. Based on the CDR3 plus reference TRBV5-4 and TRBJ1-2, the full variable domain is ETGVTQSPTHLIKTRGQQVTLRCSSQSGHNTVSWYQQALGQGPQFIFQYYREEENGRGNFPPRFSGLQFPNYSSELNVNALELDDSALYLCASSEPRGTGYYGYTFGSGTRLTVV.

This clonotype turned up a few times. The rearrangement joins TRBV19 to TRBJ2-5; possible D gene TRBD1, 5 bases. The CDR3 extends over 15 amino acids. V lost 4 bases and J lost 2, with 14 bases in between. Germline V gene lookup returns CDR1 LNHDA and CDR2 SQIVND (reference sequence). CDR3 sequence: CASSTIDSRQETQYF. The CDR3 nucleotides read TGTGCCAGTAGTACCATTGACAGTCGGCAAGAGACCCAGTACTTC.

This clonotype has a handful of counts. V usage is TRBV19 and J usage is TRBJ1-1, with D maybe TRBD1 (5 bases). V was cut by 10 bases and J by 4 bases, with 13 bases left in between. This CDR3 is built from 12 residues. The germline gives CDR1 LNHDA, CDR2 SQIVND (reference sequence). Written as DNA, the CDR3 is TGTGCCATCCAGGGAGGCGGCACTGAAGCTTTCTTT. It is translated as CAIQGGGTEAFF.

This clonotype appeared many times. The rearrangement links TRBV20-1 to TRBJ1-5; 8 bases are a match to TRBD1. The J segment lost 5 bases and the V segment lost 5 bases, leaving 20 bases of the junction unmatched. The CDR3 spans 18 residues. CDR1 is DFQATT, CDR2 SNEGSKA, per germline (reference sequence). The CDR3 coding sequence is TGCAGTGCTCCGGGCCATTTGAAGCCCGACAGGGGCGATCAGCCCCAGCATTTT. It yields the protein CSAPGHLKPDRGDQPQHF.

This clonotype was seen at least ten times. V usage is TRBV12-3 or TRBV12-4 and J usage is TRBJ1-2; 9 bases are shared with TRBD1. The CDR3 covers 14 residues. V lost 5 bases to trimming and J lost 4 bases; unmatched junction nucleotides: 5. The CDR3 spells CASSEPGQGYGYTF. The CDR3 DNA reads TGTGCCAGCAGTGAGCCGGGACAGGGCTATGGCTACACCTTC.

This clonotype occurred many times. The chain has TRBV3-1 and TRBJ1-2, with D unresolved. This CDR3 comprises 13 residues. Germline values: CDR1 LGHDT, CDR2 YNNKEL (reference sequence). Between the trimmed V and J ends, which lost 1 base and 8 bases, there was a span of 11 bases. DNA for the CDR3: TGTGCCAGCAGCCAAGGTGGTGAGGCGGGCTACACCTTC. Translation gives CASSQGGEAGYTF.

This clonotype was found many times. This chain connects TRBV5-4 to TRBJ2-5, with D unresolved. The germline CDR1 and CDR2 sequences are SGHNT and YYREEE (reference sequence). The CDR3 has 14 amino acids. Deletions cut 1 base from V and 2 bases from J, with 9 bases between. The CDR3 nucleotides are TGTGCCAGCAGCTTGCGACACATACAAGAGACCCAGTACTTC. Amino acid sequence: CASSLRHIQETQYF.

This clonotype was recorded at least ten times. V gene TRBV6-1 combines with J gene TRBJ2-3; TRBD2 matches at 9 bases. CDR1 and CDR2 (germline): MNHNS, SASEGT. The CDR3 runs to 17 residues. Trimming at V came to 5 bases and at J to 4 bases, leaving 13 bases not matched to a gene. DNA of the CDR3: TGTGCCAGCAGTATCCGAAGCATAGCGGGAGTGGCAGATACGCAGTATTTT. This encodes CASSIRSIAGVADTQYF.

Many counts were recorded for this clonotype. J is TRBJ1-1 and V is TRBV28; 7 bases are a match to TRBD1. Losses at the gene ends were 4 bases for V and 10 bases for J; bases not matched to a gene: 9. The CDR3 has 13 residues. Per germline, CDR1 MDHEN and CDR2 SYDVKM. The CDR3 spells CASSSQAGGRAFF. As DNA, the CDR3 is TGTGCCAGCAGTTCCCAGGCAGGGGGGCGAGCTTTCTTT. Combining the CDR3 with reference TRBV28 and TRBJ1-1 gives the whole variable domain DVKVTQSSRYLVKRTGEKVFLECVQDMDHENMFWYRQDPGLGLRLIYFSYDVKMKEKGDIPEGYSVSREKKERFSLILESASTNQTSMYLCASSSQAGGRAFFGQGTRLTVV.

The rearrangement joins TRBV2 to TRBJ2-7, with a weak D call TRBD1 (5 bases). The CDR3 has 12 residues. V shed 6 bases and J shed 2 bases, with 8 bases lying between them. Germline V lookup: CDR1 SNHLY, CDR2 FYNNEI. The CDR3 DNA reads as TGTGCCAGCAGGACAGTTACCTACGAGCAGTACTTC. As protein: CASRTVTYEQYF. Full variable domain (missing parts from reference TRBV2 and TRBJ2-7): EPEVTQTPSHQVTQMGQEVILRCVPISNHLYFYWYRQILGQKVEFLVSFYNNEISEKSEIFDDQFSVERPDGSNFTLKIRSTKLEDSAMYFCASRTVTYEQYFGPGTRLTVT.

This clonotype has at least ten counts. V is TRBV29-1 and J is TRBJ2-1, with unresolved D. CDR3 length: 12 residues. From germline, CDR1 is SQVTM and CDR2 ANQGSEA. With 4 bases removed from V and 8 bases from J, the gap between germline ends came to 12 bases. CDR3 region: CSVVGSPDEQFF. Written as DNA, the CDR3 is TGCAGCGTTGTCGGCTCCCCCGATGAGCAGTTCTTC.